This is a list of T cell receptor beta chains from one sample in a study of blood T cell repertoires in COVID-19. Measured with immunoSEQ multiplex PCR; TCRdb has only the in-frame clones, and not every one. The top ten clones hold under 9.5% of a sample with about 240,000 clones, roughly 90% of them seen once. The sample consisted of PBMCs or T cells enriched from blood (not recorded which). These receptors all come from a man aged 35 to 55 who had recovered from COVID-19. Each CDR3 is given with its conserved first and last residue. Fields, in order: clone size, V gene, J gene, D gene, CDR3 DNA, CDR3 protein. A D gene is named only where the DNA matches it firmly. Where a row states a size, it is once, few, many or the class of an expanded clone; other rows omit it.

clone size: NA
V gene: TRBV11-3
J gene: TRBJ1-5
D gene: NA
CDR3 DNA: TGTGCCAGCAGCTCCAGGGTGGACCAGCCCCAGCATTTT
CDR3 protein: CASSSRVDQPQHF

clone size: NA
V gene: TRBV10-3
J gene: TRBJ2-3
D gene: TRBD2
CDR3 DNA: TGTGCCATCTCCCCTAGCGGGAGGGCCGGTACAGATACGCAGTATTTT
CDR3 protein: CAISPSGRAGTDTQYF

clone size: NA
V gene: TRBV23-1
J gene: TRBJ2-7
D gene: TRBD1
CDR3 DNA: TGCGCCAGCAGTCACGACAGGGTGGATGCCTACGAGCAGTACTTC
CDR3 protein: CASSHDRVDAYEQYF

clone size: NA
V gene: TRBV7-9
J gene: TRBJ2-2
D gene: NA
CDR3 DNA: TGTGCCAGCAGCTTATTTTCTGGCGGAGGGGACACCGGGGAGCTGTTTTTT
CDR3 protein: CASSLFSGGGDTGELFF

clone size: NA
V gene: TRBV12-5
J gene: TRBJ1-4
D gene: NA
CDR3 DNA: TGTGCTAGTGGGATCTCGGGAATTGGGGAAAAACTGTTTTTT
CDR3 protein: CASGISGIGEKLFF

clone size: NA
V gene: TRBV7-3
J gene: TRBJ2-7
D gene: TRBD2
CDR3 DNA: TGTGCCAGCAGCTTATACCTAGCGGGAGTTAGGTTCGAGCAGTACTTC
CDR3 protein: CASSLYLAGVRFEQYF

clone size: few
V gene: TRBV27
J gene: TRBJ1-5
D gene: TRBD1
CDR3 DNA: TGTGCCAGCAGTTTAGGACAGGGGGCTTGGGGCAATCAGCCCCAGCATTTT
CDR3 protein: CASSLGQGAWGNQPQHF

clone size: once
V gene: TRBV10-3
J gene: TRBJ1-4
D gene: NA
CDR3 DNA: TGTGCCACCGCCGGGGTGGGAGAAAAACTGTTTTTT
CDR3 protein: CATAGVGEKLFF

clone size: NA
V gene: TRBV13
J gene: TRBJ1-5
D gene: NA
CDR3 DNA: TGTGCCAGCAGCCGAAAACGGAGCAATCAGCCCCAGCATTTT
CDR3 protein: CASSRKRSNQPQHF

clone size: NA
V gene: TRBV3-1/TRBV3-2
J gene: TRBJ1-2
D gene: TRBD1
CDR3 DNA: TGTGCCAGCAGCCAAAATGGGCTAGGGGGCAACTATGGCTACACCTTC
CDR3 protein: CASSQNGLGGNYGYTF

clone size: NA
V gene: TRBV7-2
J gene: TRBJ2-3
D gene: TRBD1
CDR3 DNA: TGTGCCAGCAGCTCAACAGGGGGCGTCGGCTCAGATACGCAGTATTTT
CDR3 protein: CASSSTGGVGSDTQYF

clone size: NA
V gene: TRBV5-1
J gene: TRBJ1-2
D gene: NA
CDR3 DNA: TGCGCCGGTCCCCTGGGGGCTGCGGGCTACACCTTC
CDR3 protein: CAGPLGAAGYTF

clone size: NA
V gene: TRBV19
J gene: TRBJ1-2
D gene: NA
CDR3 DNA: TGTGCCAGTAGTTCCCAGGGTCGAGGAGGCTACACCTTC
CDR3 protein: CASSSQGRGGYTF

clone size: once
V gene: TRBV3-1/TRBV3-2
J gene: TRBJ2-3
D gene: TRBD2
CDR3 DNA: TGTGCCAGCAGCCTACCCACATCCAGGAGTAGCGGGAGGCCAGATACGCAGTATTTT
CDR3 protein: CASSLPTSRSSGRPDTQYF

clone size: NA
V gene: TRBV9
J gene: TRBJ1-2
D gene: TRBD1
CDR3 DNA: TGTGCCAGCAGCGTAGTGACAGGGGGCGACTATGGCTACACCTTC
CDR3 protein: CASSVVTGGDYGYTF

clone size: NA
V gene: TRBV3-1/TRBV3-2
J gene: TRBJ1-5
D gene: NA
CDR3 DNA: TGTGCCAGCAGCCTACAAGGGGGGCCCCAGCATTTT
CDR3 protein: CASSLQGGPQHF

clone size: NA
V gene: TRBV18
J gene: TRBJ2-1
D gene: NA
CDR3 DNA: TGTGCCAGCTCACCAGCCGCTAGCAATCGAAGGGAGCAGTTCTTC
CDR3 protein: CASSPAASNRREQFF

clone size: NA
V gene: TRBV6-1
J gene: TRBJ2-1
D gene: NA
CDR3 DNA: TGTGCCAGCAGTGAAGCTGGAGCGTACAATGAGCAGTTCTTC
CDR3 protein: CASSEAGAYNEQFF

clone size: NA
V gene: TRBV9
J gene: TRBJ2-3
D gene: TRBD1
CDR3 DNA: TGTGCCAGCAGCGTAGCCCCGGGACAGGGCAAGACAGATACGCAGTATTTT
CDR3 protein: CASSVAPGQGKTDTQYF

clone size: NA
V gene: TRBV7-8
J gene: TRBJ1-4
D gene: TRBD1
CDR3 DNA: TGTGCCAGCAGCAGTCCTACAGGGGGCATTAATGAAAAACTGTTTTTT
CDR3 protein: CASSSPTGGINEKLFF

clone size: few
V gene: TRBV4-3
J gene: TRBJ1-6
D gene: NA
CDR3 DNA: TGCGCCAGCAGCCAAACTGCCTATTCACCCCTCCACTTT
CDR3 protein: CASSQTAYSPLHF

clone size: NA
V gene: TRBV5-1
J gene: TRBJ2-7
D gene: NA
CDR3 DNA: TGCGCCAGCAGCCCACTAGGTTCCGGAGAGCAGTACTTC
CDR3 protein: CASSPLGSGEQYF

clone size: NA
V gene: TRBV14
J gene: TRBJ1-4
D gene: NA
CDR3 DNA: TGTGCCAGCAGCCAAGGTCTATTAGAAAAACTGTTTTTT
CDR3 protein: CASSQGLLEKLFF

clone size: once
V gene: TRBV15
J gene: TRBJ1-1
D gene: TRBD1
CDR3 DNA: TGTGCCACCAGCAGGGGGACAGGCCCGTTCATGGCTTTCTTT
CDR3 protein: CATSRGTGPFMAFF

clone size: NA
V gene: TRBV7-3
J gene: TRBJ1-2
D gene: TRBD1
CDR3 DNA: TGTGCCAGCAGCTTATTGGACAGGGACTATGGCTACACCTTC
CDR3 protein: CASSLLDRDYGYTF